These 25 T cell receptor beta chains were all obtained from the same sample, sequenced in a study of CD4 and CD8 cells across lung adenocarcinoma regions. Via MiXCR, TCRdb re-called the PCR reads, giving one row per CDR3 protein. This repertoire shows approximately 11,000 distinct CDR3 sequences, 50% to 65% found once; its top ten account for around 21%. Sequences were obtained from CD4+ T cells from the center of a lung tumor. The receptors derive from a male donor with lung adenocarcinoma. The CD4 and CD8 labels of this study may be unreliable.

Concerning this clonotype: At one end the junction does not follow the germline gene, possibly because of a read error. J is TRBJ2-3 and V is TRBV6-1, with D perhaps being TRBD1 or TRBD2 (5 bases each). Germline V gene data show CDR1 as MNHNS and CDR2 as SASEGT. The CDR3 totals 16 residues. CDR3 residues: CASSEMGVCATDTQYF. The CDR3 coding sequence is TGTGCGAGCAGTGAAATGGGGGTGTGCGCCACAGATACGCAGTATTTC.

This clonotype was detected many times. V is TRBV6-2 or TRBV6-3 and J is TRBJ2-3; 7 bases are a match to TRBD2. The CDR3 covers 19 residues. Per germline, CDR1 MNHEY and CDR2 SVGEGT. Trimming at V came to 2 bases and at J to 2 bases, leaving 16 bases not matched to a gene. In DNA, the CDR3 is TGTGCCAGCAGTTACCACACCGGGACTACCCTTCCATACACAGATACGCAGTATTTT. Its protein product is CASSYHTGTTLPYTDTQYF.

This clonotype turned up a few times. The CDR3 region has the DNA TGTGCCAGCAGCTCACGGACGGGTAATCAGCCCCAGCATTTT. It specifies CASSSRTGNQPQHF. The chain carries TRBV7-8 and TRBJ1-5, with D unclear. CDR1 SGHVS and CDR2 FQNEAQ come from the germline V gene. The CDR3 sequence is 14 residues long. The V end was cut by 4 bases, the J end by 4 bases, with 11 bases between.

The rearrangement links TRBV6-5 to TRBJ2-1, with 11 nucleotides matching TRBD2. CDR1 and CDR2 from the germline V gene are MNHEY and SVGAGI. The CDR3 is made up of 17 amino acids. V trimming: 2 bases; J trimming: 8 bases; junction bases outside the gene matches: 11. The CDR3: CASSYRNRLAGLDEQFF. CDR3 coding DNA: TGTGCCAGCAGTTACCGTAATCGACTAGCGGGATTGGATGAGCAGTTCTTC.

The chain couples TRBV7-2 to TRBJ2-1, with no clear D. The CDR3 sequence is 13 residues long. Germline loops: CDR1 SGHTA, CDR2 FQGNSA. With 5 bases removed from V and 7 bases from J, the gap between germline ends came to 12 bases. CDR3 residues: CASSPTVRNEQFF. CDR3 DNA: TGTGCCAGCAGCCCAACTGTCAGGAATGAGCAGTTCTTC.

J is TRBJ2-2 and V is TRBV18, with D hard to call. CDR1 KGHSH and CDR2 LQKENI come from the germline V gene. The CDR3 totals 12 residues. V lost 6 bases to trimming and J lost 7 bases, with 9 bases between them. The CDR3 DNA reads TGTGCCAGCTCCCAAGGTGGCGGGGAGCTGTTTTTT. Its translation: CASSQGGGELFF.

The CDR3 loop is CASRPSGVAGGRDPETQYF. CDR3 nucleotides: TGTGCCAGCAGACCCTCGGGGGTAGCGGGGGGCCGTGACCCAGAGACCCAGTACTTC. This chain links TRBV6-2 or TRBV6-3 with TRBJ2-4, with 10 bases that match TRBD2. With the DNA end fitting TRBJ2-5 better, the J assignment may be wrong. CDR3 length equals 19 residues. Per germline, CDR1 MNHEY and CDR2 SVGEGT.

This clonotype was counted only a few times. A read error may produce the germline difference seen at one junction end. CDR3 nucleotides: TGTGCCAGCAGGGGACAGGTGGGTCAGCCCCACCACTTT. This encodes CASRGQVGQPHHF. J is TRBJ1-5 and V is TRBV6-1; 8 nucleotides line up with TRBD1. The CDR3 consists of 13 residues. The germline gives CDR1 MNHNS, CDR2 SASEGT.

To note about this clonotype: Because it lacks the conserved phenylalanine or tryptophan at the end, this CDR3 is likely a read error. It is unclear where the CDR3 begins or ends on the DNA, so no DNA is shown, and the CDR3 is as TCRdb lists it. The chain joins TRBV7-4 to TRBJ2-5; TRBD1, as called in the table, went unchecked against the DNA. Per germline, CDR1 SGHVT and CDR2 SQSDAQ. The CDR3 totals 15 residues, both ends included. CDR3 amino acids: CASQHERGIQETQHS.

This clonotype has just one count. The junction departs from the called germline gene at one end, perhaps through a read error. CDR3 amino acids: CASTSAGGAGGSDPDTQYF. CDR3 DNA sequence: TGTGCCAGCACCTCCGCGGGGGGGGCGGGGGGCAGTGACCCAGATACGCAGTACTTT. The chain combines TRBV6-1 with TRBJ2-3; 9 bases are shared with TRBD2. The germline V gene has CDR1 MNHNS and CDR2 SASEGT. This CDR3 region has 19 residues.

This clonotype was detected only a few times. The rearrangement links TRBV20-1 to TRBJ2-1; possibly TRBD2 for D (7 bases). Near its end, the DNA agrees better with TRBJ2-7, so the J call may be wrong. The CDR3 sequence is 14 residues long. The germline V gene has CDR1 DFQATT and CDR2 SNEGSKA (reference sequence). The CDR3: CSARDRGASNEQYF. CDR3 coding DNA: TGCAGTGCTAGAGATCGGGGGGCCTCCAATGAGCAGTACTTC.

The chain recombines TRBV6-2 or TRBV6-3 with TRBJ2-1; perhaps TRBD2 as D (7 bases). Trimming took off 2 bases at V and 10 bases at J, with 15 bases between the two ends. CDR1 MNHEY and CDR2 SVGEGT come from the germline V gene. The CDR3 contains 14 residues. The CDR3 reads CASSYSRGAPEQFF. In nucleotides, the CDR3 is TGTGCCAGCAGTTACAGTCGGGGGGCGCCCGAGCAGTTCTTC.

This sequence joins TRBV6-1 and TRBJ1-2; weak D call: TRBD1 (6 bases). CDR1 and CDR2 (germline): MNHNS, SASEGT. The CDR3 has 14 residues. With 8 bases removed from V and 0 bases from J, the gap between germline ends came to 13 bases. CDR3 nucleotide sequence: TGTGCCAGCGGGGACAAGACCACTAACTATGGCTACACCTTC. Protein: CASGDKTTNYGYTF.

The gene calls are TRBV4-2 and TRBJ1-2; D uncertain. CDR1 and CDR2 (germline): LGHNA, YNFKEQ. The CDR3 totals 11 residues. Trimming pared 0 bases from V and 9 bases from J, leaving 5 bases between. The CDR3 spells CASSQETRYTF. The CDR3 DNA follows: TGTGCCAGCAGCCAAGAGACGCGCTACACCTTC.

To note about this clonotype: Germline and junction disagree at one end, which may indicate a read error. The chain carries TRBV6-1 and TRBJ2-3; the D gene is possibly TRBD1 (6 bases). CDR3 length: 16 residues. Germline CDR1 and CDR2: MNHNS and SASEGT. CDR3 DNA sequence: TGTGCCAGCAGTGAAGGGGGGCTTAGGGGCAAAAATACGCAGTACTTT. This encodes CASSEGGLRGKNTQYF.

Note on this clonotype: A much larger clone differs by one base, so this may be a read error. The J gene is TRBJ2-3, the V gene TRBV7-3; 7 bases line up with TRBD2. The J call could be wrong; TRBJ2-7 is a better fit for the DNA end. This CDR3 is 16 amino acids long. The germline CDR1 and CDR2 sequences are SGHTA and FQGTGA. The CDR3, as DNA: TGTGCCAGCAGCCCTACAGCGGGGTCATTTCTCAATGAGCAGTACTTC. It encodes CASSPTAGSFLNEQYF.

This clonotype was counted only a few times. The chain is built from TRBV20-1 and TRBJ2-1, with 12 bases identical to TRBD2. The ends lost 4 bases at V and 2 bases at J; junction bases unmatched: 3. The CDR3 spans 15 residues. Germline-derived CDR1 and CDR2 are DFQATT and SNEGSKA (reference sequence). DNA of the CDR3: TGCAGTGCTATTCCTAGCGGGAGGGCCTACAATGAGCAGTTCTTC. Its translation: CSAIPSGRAYNEQFF.

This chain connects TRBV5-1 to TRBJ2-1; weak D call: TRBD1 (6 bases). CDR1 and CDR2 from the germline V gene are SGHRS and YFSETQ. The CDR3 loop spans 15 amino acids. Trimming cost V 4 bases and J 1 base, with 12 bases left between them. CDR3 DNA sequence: TGCGCCAGCAGCCCCCAGACAGGTTCCTACAATGAGCAGTTCTTC. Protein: CASSPQTGSYNEQFF.

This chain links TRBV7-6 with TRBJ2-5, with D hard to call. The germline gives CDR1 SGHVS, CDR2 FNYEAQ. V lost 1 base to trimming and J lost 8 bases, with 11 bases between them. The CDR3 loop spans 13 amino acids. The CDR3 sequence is CASSLVTAGTQYF. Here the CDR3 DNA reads TGTGCCAGCAGCTTAGTGACCGCCGGTACCCAGTACTTC.

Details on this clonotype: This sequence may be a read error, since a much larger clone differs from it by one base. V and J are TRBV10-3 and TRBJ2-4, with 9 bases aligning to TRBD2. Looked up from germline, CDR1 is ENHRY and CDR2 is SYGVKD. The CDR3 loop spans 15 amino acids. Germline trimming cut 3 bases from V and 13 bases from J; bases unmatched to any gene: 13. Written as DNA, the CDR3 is TGTGCCATCAGTGATAGCGGGAGTCACTACAATGAGCAGTACTTC. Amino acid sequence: CAISDSGSHYNEQYF.

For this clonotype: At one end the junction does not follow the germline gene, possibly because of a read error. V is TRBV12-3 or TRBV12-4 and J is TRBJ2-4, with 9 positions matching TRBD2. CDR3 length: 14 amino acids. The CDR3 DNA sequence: TGTGCCAGCAGTGGTAGCGGGAGTGCAGATATTCAGTACTTT. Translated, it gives CASSGSGSADIQYF.

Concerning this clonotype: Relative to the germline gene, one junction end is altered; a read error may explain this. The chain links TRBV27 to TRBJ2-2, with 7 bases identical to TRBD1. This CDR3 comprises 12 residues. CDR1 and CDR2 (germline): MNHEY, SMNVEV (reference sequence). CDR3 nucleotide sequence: TGTGCCAGCAGTATGGGGACAGATGAGCTGTATTTT. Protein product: CASSMGTDELYF.

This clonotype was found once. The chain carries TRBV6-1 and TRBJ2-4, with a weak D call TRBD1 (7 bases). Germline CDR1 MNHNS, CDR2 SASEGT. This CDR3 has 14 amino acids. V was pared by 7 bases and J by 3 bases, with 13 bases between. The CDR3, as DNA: TGTGCCAGCAAGGGACAGACTAGCAAAAACATTCAGTACTTC. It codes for CASKGQTSKNIQYF.

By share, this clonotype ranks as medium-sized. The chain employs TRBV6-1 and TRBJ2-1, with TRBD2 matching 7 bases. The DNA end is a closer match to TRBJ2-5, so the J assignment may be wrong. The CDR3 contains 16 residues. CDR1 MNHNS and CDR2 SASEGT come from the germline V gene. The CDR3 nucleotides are TGTGCCAGCAGCGAGCCTTCGGGGGAGGGAGAAGAGACCCAGTACTTC. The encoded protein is CASSEPSGEGEETQYF.

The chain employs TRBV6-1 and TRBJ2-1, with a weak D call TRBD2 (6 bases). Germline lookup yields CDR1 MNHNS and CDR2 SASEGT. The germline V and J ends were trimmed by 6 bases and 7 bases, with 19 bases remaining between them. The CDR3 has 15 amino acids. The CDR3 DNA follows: TGTGCCAGCAGAAAACCGGGACTGATGAGGAATGAGCAGTTCTTC. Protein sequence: CASRKPGLMRNEQFF.